This T cell receptor (beta chain) stems from a study of blood T cell repertoires in COVID-19. Source study methods: Quantification of nucleated cells was approximated via reference gene primer amplification. Measured with immunoSEQ multiplex PCR; TCRdb has only the in-frame clones, and not every one. That table furnishes V, J and clone size, whereas the DNA furnished D and trimming. The table lists 150,000 to 200,000 clones, approximately 80% of them singletons. Germline assignment: CDR1 LNHDA and CDR2 SQIVND (reference sequence). Trimming shortened V by 3 bases and J by 6 bases, and 14 bases separated the two germline ends. This CDR3 contains 15 residues.

V gene TRBV19 combines with J gene TRBJ2-2; TRBD2 might be the D (5 bases). This receptor was taken from a man in his sixties with acute or convalescent COVID-19. Material: peripheral blood. The CDR3: CASSIMMSGAGELFF. For the CDR3, the DNA is TGTGCCAGTAGTATTATGATGAGCGGCGCCGGGGAGCTGTTTTTT.